This TCR beta chain emerged from a study of graft-versus-host responses after intestinal transplantation. Study-level points and caveats: Recipient marrow held GvH clones, some first seen in ileum or blood. Early after transplant, HvG declines were associated with peak levels of circulating GvH clones.

Method: immunoSEQ multiplex PCR; TCRdb's copy keeps in-frame clones and lacks some. The profile shows 28,000 or so clones, roughly 80% of them singletons. About this clone itself: The antigen remains undetermined.

Germline assignment: CDR1 MDHEN and CDR2 SYDVKM. The J segment lost 9 bases and the V segment lost 7 bases, leaving 9 bases of the junction unmatched. The CDR3 sequence is 13 residues long. The receptor was isolated from a human donor who received an intestinal transplant. The material was unstimulated CD8+ T cells sorted from spleen or lymph node cells, obtained before intestinal transplant. The chain has TRBV28 and TRBJ2-1; 7 bases agree with TRBD1. The CDR3 spells CASKAQGYIEQFF. CDR3 nucleotide sequence: TGTGCCAGCAAGGCACAGGGGTATATTGAGCAGTTCTTC.